This TCR beta chain was recorded in a study of cytomegalovirus exposure and HLA in healthy donors. Study outcomes and limitations: A reported reduction in N-insertions relative to the roughly 710-donor mean was seen in an Asian-associated ancestry cluster in a later analysis. Prior analysis indicated that the majority of TCR beta V segments exhibited productivity approximately 87% or approximately 30% of the time.

The V and J ends lost 5 bases and 1 base respectively, with 11 bases between them. The CDR3 is made up of 14 amino acids. Germline CDR1 is SGHTA and CDR2 is FQGNSA. Of note for this clone: Antigen unknown.

The PCR was carried out with 60 Vbeta primers and 13 Jbeta primers. Only in-frame clones appear in the TCRdb table, and some are missing; sequencing was by immunoSEQ multiplex PCR. In the table there are 130,000 or so clones, around 73% of which are singletons. The J gene is TRBJ1-1, the V gene TRBV7-2; the D gene is possibly TRBD1 (5 bases). This TCR was sampled from a female donor in good health and CMV-seronegative. Sequencing was done on a sample of PBMCs. The CDR3 loop reads CASSPTGQNTEAFF. CDR3 DNA sequence: TGTGCCAGCAGCCCTACTGGACAGAACACTGAAGCTTTCTTT.